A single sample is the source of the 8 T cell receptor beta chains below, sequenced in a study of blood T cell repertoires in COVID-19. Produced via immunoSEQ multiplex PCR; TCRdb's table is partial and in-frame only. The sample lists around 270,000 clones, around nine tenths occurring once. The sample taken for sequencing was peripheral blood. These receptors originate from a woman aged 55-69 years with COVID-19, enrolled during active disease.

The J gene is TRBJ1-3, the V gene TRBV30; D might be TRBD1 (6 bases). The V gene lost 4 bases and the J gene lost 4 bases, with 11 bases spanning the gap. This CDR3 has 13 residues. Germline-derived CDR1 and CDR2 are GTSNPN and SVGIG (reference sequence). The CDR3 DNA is TGTGCCTGGAACGAGGGACACGGAAACACCATATATTTT. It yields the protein CAWNEGHGNTIYF. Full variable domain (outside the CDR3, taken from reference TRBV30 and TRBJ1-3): SQTIHQWPATLVQPVGSPLSLECTVEGTSNPNLYWYRQAAGRGLQLLFYSVGIGQISSEVPQNLSASRPQDRQFILSSKKLLLSDSGFYLCAWNEGHGNTIYFGEGSWLTVV.

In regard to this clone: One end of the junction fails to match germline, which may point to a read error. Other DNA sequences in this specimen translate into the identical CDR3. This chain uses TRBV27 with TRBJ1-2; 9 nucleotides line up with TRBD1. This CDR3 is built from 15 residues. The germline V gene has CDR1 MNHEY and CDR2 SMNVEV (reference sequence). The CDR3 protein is CASSFLQGAADGYTF. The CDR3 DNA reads TGTGCCAGCAGTTTTCTACAGGGGGCAGCTGATGGCTACACCTTT.

The CDR3 protein is CASTIQYYNSPLHF. CDR3 sequence (DNA): TGTGCCAGCACTATACAGTACTATAATTCACCCCTCCACTTT. The chain joins TRBV2 to TRBJ1-6; unclear D gene. Trimming cost V 7 bases and J 3 bases, with 10 bases left between them. Germline V gives CDR1 SNHLY, CDR2 FYNNEI. This CDR3 is 14 amino acids long. Full variable domain (rest looked up from reference TRBV2 and TRBJ1-6): EPEVTQTPSHQVTQMGQEVILRCVPISNHLYFYWYRQILGQKVEFLVSFYNNEISEKSEIFDDQFSVERPDGSNFTLKIRSTKLEDSAMYFCASTIQYYNSPLHFGNGTRLTVT.

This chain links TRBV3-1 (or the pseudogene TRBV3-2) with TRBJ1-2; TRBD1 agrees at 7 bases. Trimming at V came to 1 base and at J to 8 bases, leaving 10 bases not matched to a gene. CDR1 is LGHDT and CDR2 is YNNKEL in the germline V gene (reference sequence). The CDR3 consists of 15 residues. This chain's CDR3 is CASSQATDRSGGYTF. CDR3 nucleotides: TGTGCCAGCAGCCAAGCCACGGACAGGTCGGGCGGCTACACCTTC.

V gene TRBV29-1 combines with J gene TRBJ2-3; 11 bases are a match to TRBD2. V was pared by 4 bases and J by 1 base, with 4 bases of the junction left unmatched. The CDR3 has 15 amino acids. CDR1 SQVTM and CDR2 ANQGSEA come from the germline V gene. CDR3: CSVGQGLAGTDTQYF. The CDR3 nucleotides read TGCAGCGTTGGACAGGGACTAGCGGGCACAGATACGCAGTATTTT.

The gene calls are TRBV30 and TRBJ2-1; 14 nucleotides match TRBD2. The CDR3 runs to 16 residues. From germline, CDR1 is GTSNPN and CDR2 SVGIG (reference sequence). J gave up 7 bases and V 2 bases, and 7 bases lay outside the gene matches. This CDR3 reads CAWSTGLAGDWNEQFF. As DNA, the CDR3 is TGTGCCTGGAGTACGGGACTAGCGGGAGACTGGAATGAGCAGTTCTTC.

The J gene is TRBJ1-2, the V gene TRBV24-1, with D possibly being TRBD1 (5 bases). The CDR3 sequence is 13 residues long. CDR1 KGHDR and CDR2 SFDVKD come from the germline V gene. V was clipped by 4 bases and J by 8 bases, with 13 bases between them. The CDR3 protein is CATSEEGIGGYTF. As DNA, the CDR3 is TGTGCCACCAGTGAGGAGGGGATAGGGGGCTACACCTTC.

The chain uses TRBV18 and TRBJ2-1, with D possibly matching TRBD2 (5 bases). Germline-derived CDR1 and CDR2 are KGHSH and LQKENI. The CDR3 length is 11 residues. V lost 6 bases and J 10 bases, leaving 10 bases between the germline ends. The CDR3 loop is CASSADSEQFF. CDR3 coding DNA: TGTGCCAGCTCGGCGGACTCGGAGCAGTTCTTC.